A selection of T cell receptor beta chains follows, all from one sample in a study of T cell clonotyping in hematopoietic cell transplantation. Repertoires were generated with immunoSEQ multiplex PCR, while TCRdb's copy carries only in-frame clones and drops some. The sample yields fewer than 40,000 clones, over 75% seen once. What was sequenced was peripheral blood mononuclear cells. The receptors were sampled from a woman aged 40 to 50 in good health. Some clones in this sample may be carry-over from other donors' samples. Each CDR3 is given with its conserved first and last residue. A D gene is named only where the DNA matches it firmly. Clone size is shown for a subset of rows, as once, few, many or a class of expanded clone.

clone_size j_call d_call v_call cdr3_nt cdr3_aa
once TRBJ2-3 - TRBV5-1 TGCGCCAGCAGCTTGCGGATTGGCGATACGCAGTATTTT CASSLRIGDTQYF
- TRBJ2-7 TRBD2 TRBV6-5 TGTGCCAGCACCCCGGGAGGGGGCGAGCAGTACTTC CASTPGGGEQYF
- TRBJ2-3 TRBD2 TRBV5-4 TGTGCCAGCAGCTCGGGGACTAGCGGGAGAGGAGGGCGCACAGATACGCAGTATTTT CASSSGTSGRGGRTDTQYF
- TRBJ2-7 - TRBV28 TGTGCCAGCAGCCTGAGGCCGGCGGTCTCCTACGAGCAGTACTTC CASSLRPAVSYEQYF
few TRBJ1-5 TRBD1 TRBV19 TGTGCCAGTAGTCTCCGGGACAGGGGCGCAAATCAGCCCCAGCATTTT CASSLRDRGANQPQHF
- TRBJ2-5 - TRBV30 TGTGCCGGGTCCCTGGGGGCGGGGGAGGGAGAGACCCAGTACTTC CAGSLGAGEGETQYF
- TRBJ2-7 TRBD1 TRBV5-1 TGCGCCAGCAGCTCGGGGACAGGATCCTACGAGCAGTACTTC CASSSGTGSYEQYF
- TRBJ1-5 - TRBV5-1 TGCGCCAGCAGCTTGGACAGGGATCAGCCCCAGCATTTT CASSLDRDQPQHF
- TRBJ2-7 - TRBV5-1 TGCGCCAGCAGCTTGAGACCGTCCTACGAGCAGTACTTC CASSLRPSYEQYF
- TRBJ2-7 TRBD2 TRBV28 TGTGCCAGCGCGACGTGGGGGGGGAAGTACTTC CASATWGGKYF
- TRBJ2-1 - TRBV19 TGTGCCAGTAGTCCGGGGGACGGAAACAATGAGCAGTTCTTC CASSPGDGNNEQFF
- TRBJ2-7 - TRBV6-6 TGTGCCAGCAGTTACCTGTATTCGGGCCACGAGCAGTACTTC CASSYLYSGHEQYF
- TRBJ2-5 TRBD2 TRBV11-2 TGTGCCAGCAGCCTCGGACTAGCGGACGATGAGACCCAGTACTTC CASSLGLADDETQYF
- TRBJ1-1 - TRBV7-3 TGTGCCAGCAGCTTGCAGGGCGCGAGCACTGAAGCTTTCTTT CASSLQGASTEAFF
- TRBJ1-4 - TRBV27 TGTGCCAGCAAGAACAGAAATGAAAAACTGTTTTTT CASKNRNEKLFF
- TRBJ2-1 TRBD2 TRBV19 TGTGCCAGTACTCTAGCGGGAGGGGGAAATGAGCAGTTCTTC CASTLAGGGNEQFF
- TRBJ1-5 - TRBV19 TGTGCCAGCGGGAGGGTTGGCGGACCCCAGCATTTT CASGRVGGPQHF
- TRBJ2-5 - TRBV30 TGTGCCTGGAGTCCACCTCCGGTAACCGAAGAGACCCAGTACTTC CAWSPPPVTEETQYF
- TRBJ2-5 TRBD1 TRBV28 TGTGCCAGCACCTTCGGGACAGGGAAGGGAGAGACCCAGTACTTC CASTFGTGKGETQYF
- TRBJ2-7 - TRBV7-3 TGTGCCAGCAGCGTAACAGGAGACTACGAGCAGTACTTC CASSVTGDYEQYF
- TRBJ1-4 - TRBV27 TGTGCCAGCAGCTCCACGGGGGATGAAAAACTGTTTTTT CASSSTGDEKLFF
- TRBJ2-5 - TRBV7-2 TGTGCCAGCAGCAAACCGACCGAGGAGACCCAGTACTTC CASSKPTEETQYF
- TRBJ2-1 TRBD2 TRBV7-2 TGTGCCAGCAGGTCTACCGGGACTAGCGGCAATGAGCAGTTCTTC CASRSTGTSGNEQFF
- TRBJ1-4 - TRBV10-3 TGTGCCATCAGTACTGGATGGGGCAATGAAAAACTGTTTTTT CAISTGWGNEKLFF
- TRBJ2-7 TRBD2 TRBV7-8 TGTGCCAGCAGCTTAGTGCGTTTTAGCGGGTACGAGCAGTACTTC CASSLVRFSGYEQYF
- TRBJ1-4 - TRBV5-3 TGTGCCAGATCACCCAGAGCAACTAATGAAAAACTGTTTTTT CARSPRATNEKLFF